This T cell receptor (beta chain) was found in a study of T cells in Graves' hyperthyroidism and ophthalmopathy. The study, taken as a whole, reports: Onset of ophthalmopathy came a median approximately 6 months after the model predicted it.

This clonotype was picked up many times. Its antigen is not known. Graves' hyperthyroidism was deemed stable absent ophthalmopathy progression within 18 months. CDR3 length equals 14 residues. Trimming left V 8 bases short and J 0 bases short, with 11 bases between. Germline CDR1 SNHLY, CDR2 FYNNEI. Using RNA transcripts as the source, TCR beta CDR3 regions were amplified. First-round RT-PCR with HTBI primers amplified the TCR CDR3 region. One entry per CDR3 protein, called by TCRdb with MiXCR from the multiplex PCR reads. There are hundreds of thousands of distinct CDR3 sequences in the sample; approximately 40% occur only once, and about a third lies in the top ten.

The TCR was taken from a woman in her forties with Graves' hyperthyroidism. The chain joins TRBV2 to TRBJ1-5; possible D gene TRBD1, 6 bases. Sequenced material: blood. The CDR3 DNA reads TGTGCCAGCGTAGGGACACTTAGCAATCAGCCCCAGCATTTT. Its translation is CASVGTLSNQPQHF.